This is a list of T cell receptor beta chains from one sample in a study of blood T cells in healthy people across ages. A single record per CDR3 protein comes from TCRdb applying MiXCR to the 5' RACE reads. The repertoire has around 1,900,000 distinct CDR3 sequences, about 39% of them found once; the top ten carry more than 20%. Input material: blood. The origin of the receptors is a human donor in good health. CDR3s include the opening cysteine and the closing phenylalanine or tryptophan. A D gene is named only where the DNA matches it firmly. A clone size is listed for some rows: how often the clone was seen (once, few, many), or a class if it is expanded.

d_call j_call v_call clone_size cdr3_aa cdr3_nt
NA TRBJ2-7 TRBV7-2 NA CAGSLEPRYSYEQYF TGTGCCGGCAGCTTAGAGCCCAGATACTCCTACGAGCAGTACTTC
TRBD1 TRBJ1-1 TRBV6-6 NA CASSYGSGQATEAFF TGTGCCAGCAGTTACGGGTCGGGACAGGCCACTGAAGCTTTCTTT
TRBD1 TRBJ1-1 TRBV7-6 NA CASSSDRAFSEAFF TGTGCCAGCAGTTCAGACAGGGCATTCAGTGAAGCTTTCTTT
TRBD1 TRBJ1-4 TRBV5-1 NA CASSLVSPDREPTNEKLFF TGCGCCAGCAGCTTGGTAAGCCCGGACAGGGAACCAACTAATGAAAAACTGTTTTTT
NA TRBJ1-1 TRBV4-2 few CASSHLYTENTEAFF TGTGCCAGCAGCCATCTCTACACAGAAAACACTGAAGCTTTCTTT
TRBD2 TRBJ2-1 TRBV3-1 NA CASSHRASGTNEQFF TGTGCCAGCAGCCATCGGGCTAGCGGGACCAATGAGCAGTTCTTC
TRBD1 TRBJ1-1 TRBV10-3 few CATINGTVNTEAFF TGTGCCACCATTAACGGGACAGTGAACACTGAAGCTTTCTTT
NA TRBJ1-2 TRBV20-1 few CSAWPGTTNYGYTF TGCAGTGCTTGGCCCGGGACAACCAACTATGGCTACACCTTC
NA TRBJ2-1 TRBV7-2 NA CASSIRMSSYNEQFF TGTGCCAGCAGCATCCGCATGAGCTCCTACAATGAGCAGTTCTTC
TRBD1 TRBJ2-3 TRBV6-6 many CASSYGQGGTDTQYF TGTGCCAGCAGTTATGGACAGGGAGGAACAGATACGCAGTATTTT
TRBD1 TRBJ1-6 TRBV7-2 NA CASSSRQGSISPLHF TGTGCCAGCAGCTCCCGACAGGGTTCCATTTCACCCCTCCACTTT
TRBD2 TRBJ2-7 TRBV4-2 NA CASSLVLGGSSPYEQYF TGTGCCAGCAGCCTCGTCCTCGGGGGGTCTTCCCCCTACGAGCAGTACTTC
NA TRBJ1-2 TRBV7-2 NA CASSLVSGGNYGYTF TGTGCCAGCAGCTTAGTTTCCGGGGGTAACTATGGCTACACCTTC
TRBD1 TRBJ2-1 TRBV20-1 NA CSAQNRDRLYNEQFF TGCAGTGCTCAAAACCGGGACAGACTTTACAATGAGCAGTTCTTC
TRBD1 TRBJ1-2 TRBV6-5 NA CASSSAWGTASNYGYTF TGTGCCAGCAGTTCCGCCTGGGGGACAGCCTCTAACTATGGCTACACCTTC
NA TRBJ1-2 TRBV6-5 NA CASSYGRAYGYTF TGTGCTAGCAGTTACGGCAGGGCCTATGGCTACACCTTC
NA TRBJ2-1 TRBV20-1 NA CSARESSGAGNEQFF TGCAGTGCTAGAGAATCCTCGGGGGCAGGGAATGAGCAGTTCTTC
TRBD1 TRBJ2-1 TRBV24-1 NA CANSGGTGVGNEQFF TGTGCCAACTCTGGAGGGACAGGGGTGGGAAATGAGCAGTTCTTC
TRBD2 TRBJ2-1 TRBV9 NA CASSLHGIAGGNEQFF TGTGCCAGCAGCCTACATGGGATAGCGGGGGGCAATGAGCAGTTCTTC
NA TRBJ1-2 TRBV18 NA CASSPPNTGPLYGYTF TGTGCCAGCTCACCACCTAACACGGGACCCCTCTATGGCTACACCTTC
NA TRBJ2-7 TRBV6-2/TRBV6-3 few CASQTGSVYEQYF TGTGCCAGCCAAACAGGGTCGGTCTACGAGCAGTACTTC
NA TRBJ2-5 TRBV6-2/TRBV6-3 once CASSQQDSRETQYF TGTGCCAGCAGTCAACAGGACTCAAGAGAGACCCAGTACTTC
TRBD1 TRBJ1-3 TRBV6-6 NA CASSTGTGFSGNTIYF TGTGCCAGCAGCACCGGGACAGGGTTCTCTGGAAACACCATATATTTT
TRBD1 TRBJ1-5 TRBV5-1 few CASSLGGTGHNQPQHF TGCGCCAGCAGTTTGGGAGGGACAGGGCACAATCAGCCCCAGCATTTT
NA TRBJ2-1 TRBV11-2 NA CASNEGTYNEQFF TGTGCCAGCAACGAGGGGACGTACAATGAGCAGTTCTTC
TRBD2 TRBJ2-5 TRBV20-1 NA CSAREESAGTSGGEIRGTQYF TGCAGTGCTAGAGAAGAGTCGGCCGGGACTAGCGGGGGAGAGATAAGAGGGACCCAGTACTTC
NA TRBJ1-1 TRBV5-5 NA CASSSHPGPTLEAFF TGTGCCAGCAGCTCTCACCCTGGACCGACCCTAGAAGCTTTCTTT
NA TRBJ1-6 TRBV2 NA CASTPDTPLHF TGTGCCAGCACCCCGGATACGCCCCTCCACTTT
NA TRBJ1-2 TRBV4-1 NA CASSQPGAYDYGYTF TGCGCCAGCAGCCAACCAGGGGCATATGACTATGGCTACACCTTC
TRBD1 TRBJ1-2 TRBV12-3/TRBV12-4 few CASSPFVRGDGYTF TGTGCCAGCAGCCCCTTCGTCAGGGGGGATGGCTACACCTTC
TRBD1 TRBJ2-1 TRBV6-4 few CASSRGLRGQSSYNEQFF TGTGCCAGCAGCAGGGGTCTTCGGGGACAGAGCTCCTACAATGAGCAGTTCTTC
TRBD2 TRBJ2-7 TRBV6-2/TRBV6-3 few CASSYDGRLEQYF TGTGCCAGCAGTTACGACGGGAGGCTTGAGCAGTACTTC
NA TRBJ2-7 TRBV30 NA CAWSGQRYEQYF TGTGCCTGGAGTGGACAGCGCTACGAGCAGTACTTC